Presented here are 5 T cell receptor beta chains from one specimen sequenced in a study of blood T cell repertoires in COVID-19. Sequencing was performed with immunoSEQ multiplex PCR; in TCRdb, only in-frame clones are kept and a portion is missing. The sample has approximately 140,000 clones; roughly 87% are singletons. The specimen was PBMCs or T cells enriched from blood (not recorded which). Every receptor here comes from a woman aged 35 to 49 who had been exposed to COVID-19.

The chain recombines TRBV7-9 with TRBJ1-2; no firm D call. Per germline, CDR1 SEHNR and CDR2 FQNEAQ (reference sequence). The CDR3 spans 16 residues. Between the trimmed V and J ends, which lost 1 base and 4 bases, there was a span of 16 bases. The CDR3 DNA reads TGTGCCAGCAGCTTAGGTCGTGCGGGTGTTGGCTATGGCTACACCTTC. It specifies CASSLGRAGVGYGYTF.

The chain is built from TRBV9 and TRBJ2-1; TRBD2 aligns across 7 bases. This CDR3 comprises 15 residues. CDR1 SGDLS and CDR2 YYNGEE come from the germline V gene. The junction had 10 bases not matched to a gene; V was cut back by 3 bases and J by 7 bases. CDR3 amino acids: CASSAWGGSLNEQFF. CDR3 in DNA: TGTGCCAGCAGCGCCTGGGGCGGGAGCCTTAATGAGCAGTTCTTC.

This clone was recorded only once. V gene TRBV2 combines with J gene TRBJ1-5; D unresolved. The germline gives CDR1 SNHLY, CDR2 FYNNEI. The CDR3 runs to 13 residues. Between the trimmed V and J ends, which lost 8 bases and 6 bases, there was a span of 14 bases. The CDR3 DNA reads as TGTGCCAGCGGGCTCGACGTATCTCAGCCCCAGCATTTT. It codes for CASGLDVSQPQHF.

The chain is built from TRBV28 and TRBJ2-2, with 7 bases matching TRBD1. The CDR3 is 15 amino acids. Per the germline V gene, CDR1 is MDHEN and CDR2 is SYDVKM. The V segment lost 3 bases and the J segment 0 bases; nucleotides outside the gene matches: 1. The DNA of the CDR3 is TGTGCCAGCAGTTTCGGGACAGCGAACACCGGGGAGCTGTTTTTT. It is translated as CASSFGTANTGELFF.

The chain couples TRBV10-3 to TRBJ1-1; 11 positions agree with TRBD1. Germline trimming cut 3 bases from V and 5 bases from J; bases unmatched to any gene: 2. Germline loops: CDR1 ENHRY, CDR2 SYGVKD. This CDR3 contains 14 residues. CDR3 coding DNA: TGTGCCATCAGTGACGGGACAGGGGGTACTGAAGCTTTCTTT. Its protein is CAISDGTGGTEAFF.